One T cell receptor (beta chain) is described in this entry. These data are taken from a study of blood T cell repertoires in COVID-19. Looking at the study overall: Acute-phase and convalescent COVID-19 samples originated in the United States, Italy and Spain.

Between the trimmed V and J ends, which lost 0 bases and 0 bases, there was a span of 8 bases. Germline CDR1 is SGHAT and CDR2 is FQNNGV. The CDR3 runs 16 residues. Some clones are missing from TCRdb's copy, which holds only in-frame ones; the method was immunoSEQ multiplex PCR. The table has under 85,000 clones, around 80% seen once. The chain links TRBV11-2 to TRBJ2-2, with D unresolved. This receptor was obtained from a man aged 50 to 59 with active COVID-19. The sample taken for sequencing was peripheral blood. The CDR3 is CASSLEVSSNTGELFF. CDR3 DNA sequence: TGTGCCAGCAGCTTAGAGGTCAGTTCGAACACCGGGGAGCTGTTTTTT.